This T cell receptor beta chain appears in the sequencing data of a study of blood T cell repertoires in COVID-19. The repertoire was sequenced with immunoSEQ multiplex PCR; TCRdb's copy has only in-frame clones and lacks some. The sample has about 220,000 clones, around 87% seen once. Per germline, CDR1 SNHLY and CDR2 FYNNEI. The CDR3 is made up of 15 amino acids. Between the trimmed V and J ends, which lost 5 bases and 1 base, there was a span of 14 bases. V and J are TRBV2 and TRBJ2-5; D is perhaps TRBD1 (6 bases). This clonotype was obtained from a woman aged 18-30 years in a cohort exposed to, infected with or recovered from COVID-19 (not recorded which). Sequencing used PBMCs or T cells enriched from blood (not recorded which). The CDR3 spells CASSQGGHLQETQYF. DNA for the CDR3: TGTGCCAGCAGTCAAGGGGGACACCTCCAAGAGACCCAGTACTTC.